This is a list of T cell receptor beta chains from one sample in a study of cytomegalovirus exposure and HLA in healthy donors. TCRdb's table, derived via immunoSEQ multiplex PCR, lists solely in-frame clones and lacks some. Among 87,000 or so clones listed, around four fifths were seen once. Sequences were obtained from PBMCs. These receptors were collected from a woman aged 35 to 49 in good health and CMV-seronegative. Each CDR3 is given with its conserved first and last residue. A D gene is named only where the DNA matches it firmly. For some rows the clone size is stated as once, few or many, or as a class when expanded; others skip it.

j_call,clone_size,v_call,d_call,cdr3_aa,cdr3_nt
TRBJ1-2,-,TRBV6-1,TRBD1,CASSARQGWYGYTF,TGTGCCAGCAGTGCCCGACAGGGGTGGTATGGCTACACCTTC
TRBJ1-1,-,TRBV5-1,TRBD1,CASSLRDSSMNTEAFF,TGCGCCAGCAGCTTACGGGACAGCTCTATGAACACTGAAGCTTTCTTT
TRBJ1-5,once,TRBV30,-,CAWSFTGQPQHF,TGTGCCTGGAGTTTCACGGGTCAGCCCCAGCATTTT
TRBJ2-3,-,TRBV4-1,-,CASSQDLASMSDTQYF,TGCGCCAGCAGCCAAGACTTGGCTAGCATGTCAGATACGCAGTATTTT
TRBJ1-1,few,TRBV4-3,-,CASSLGVSEAFF,TGCGCCAGCAGCCTCGGGGTTTCTGAAGCTTTCTTT
TRBJ1-5,-,TRBV19,-,CASQGAGNQPQHF,TGTGCCAGTCAAGGGGCAGGCAATCAGCCCCAGCATTTT
TRBJ1-2,-,TRBV5-4,-,CASSLASRVDYGYTF,TGTGCCAGCAGCTTGGCCAGCAGGGTCGACTATGGCTACACCTTC
TRBJ1-6,-,TRBV6-6,TRBD1,CASRDREIGGTALHF,TGTGCCAGCAGAGACAGGGAGATAGGTGGTACGGCCCTCCACTTT
TRBJ2-5,-,TRBV5-1,TRBD2,CASSLAASGEETQYF,TGCGCCAGCAGCTTGGCCGCTAGCGGGGAAGAGACCCAGTACTTC
TRBJ1-5,-,TRBV18,-,CASSPYNSNQPQHF,TGTGCCAGCTCACCTTATAATAGCAATCAGCCCCAGCATTTT
TRBJ2-3,-,TRBV4-3,-,CASSRSLGQTPTDTQYF,TGCGCCAGCAGCCGTAGTCTGGGACAAACTCCCACAGATACGCAGTATTTT
TRBJ1-6,few,TRBV6-4,TRBD1,CAGPNRGTSYNSPLHF,TGTGCCGGCCCAAACAGGGGCACCTCCTATAATTCACCCCTCCACTTT
TRBJ1-6,-,TRBV7-9,-,CSSSSEGAPLHF,TGTTCCAGCAGCTCTGAGGGCGCACCCCTCCACTTT
TRBJ2-1,-,TRBV19,TRBD2,CASSPRTSGSSYNEQFF,TGTGCCAGTAGTCCCCGGACTAGCGGAAGCTCCTACAATGAGCAGTTCTTC
TRBJ2-7,-,TRBV7-9,-,CASSLGQEVYEQYF,TGTGCCAGCAGCTTAGGACAAGAAGTATACGAGCAGTACTTC
TRBJ1-5,-,TRBV4-2,-,CASSLEGGAGFGNQPQHF,TGTGCCAGCAGCCTAGAGGGAGGGGCGGGTTTCGGCAATCAGCCCCAGCATTTT
TRBJ1-1,-,TRBV11-2,-,CASSLAGTGRATEAFF,TGTGCCAGCAGCTTGGCGGGGACGGGAAGGGCCACTGAAGCTTTCTTT
TRBJ2-1,-,TRBV7-6,-,CASRPSQASPGNEQFF,TGTGCCAGCCGCCCCTCTCAGGCCTCACCTGGGAATGAGCAGTTCTTC
TRBJ2-1,once,TRBV11-3,-,CASSSSSSGSYNEQFF,TGTGCCAGCAGCTCATCCTCGTCGGGGTCCTACAATGAGCAGTTCTTC
TRBJ2-3,-,TRBV5-4,TRBD1,CASSAGQGLTDTQYF,TGTGCCAGCAGCGCGGGACAGGGGTTAACAGATACGCAGTATTTT
TRBJ2-1,once,TRBV10-3,-,CATASDNEQFF,TGTGCCACCGCTAGCGACAATGAGCAGTTCTTC
TRBJ2-1,-,TRBV5-1,TRBD2,CASRRGDYNEQFF,TGCGCCAGCAGGCGGGGGGACTACAATGAGCAGTTCTTC
TRBJ1-2,-,TRBV27,TRBD1,CASSLRQGRNYGYTF,TGTGCCAGCAGTTTAAGACAGGGCCGTAACTATGGCTACACCTTC
TRBJ1-6,-,TRBV6-1,-,CASSPLSQDSPLHF,TGTGCCAGCAGTCCGCTCTCACAGGATTCACCCCTCCACTTT
TRBJ2-3,-,TRBV7-9,-,CASSLFAGSSDTQYF,TGTGCCAGCAGCTTATTCGCGGGGTCGTCAGATACGCAGTATTTT
TRBJ2-7,-,TRBV11-3,-,CASSFGPIRTPAHEQYF,TGTGCCAGCAGCTTCGGCCCGATCAGGACTCCTGCCCACGAGCAGTACTTC
TRBJ1-2,few,TRBV28,-,CASWTANYGYTF,TGTGCCAGTTGGACTGCTAACTATGGCTACACCTTC
TRBJ1-6,-,TRBV28,-,CASSKLSSPLHF,TGTGCCAGCAGTAAACTCTCATCACCCCTCCACTTT
TRBJ2-7,-,TRBV7-7,-,CASSLERTVMGEQYF,TGTGCTAGCAGCTTAGAGAGGACTGTAATGGGCGAGCAGTACTTC
TRBJ1-1,-,TRBV19,-,CATPGARGTEAFF,TGTGCCACCCCCGGCGCACGGGGCACTGAAGCTTTCTTT
TRBJ2-7,-,TRBV7-2,TRBD1,CASNDPLHLDRVSYEQYF,TGTGCCAGCAACGACCCACTTCACCTCGACAGGGTATCGTACGAGCAGTACTTC
TRBJ2-5,few,TRBV29-1,TRBD2,CSVGLAGGPGETQYF,TGCAGCGTTGGATTAGCGGGGGGGCCGGGGGAGACCCAGTACTTC
TRBJ2-7,-,TRBV30,TRBD2,CAWTSGGAREQYF,TGTGCCTGGACTAGCGGGGGGGCAAGGGAGCAGTACTTC
TRBJ2-1,-,TRBV6-6,-,CASSYTTRRGNEQFF,TGTGCCAGCAGTTACACCACCCGTCGGGGAAATGAGCAGTTCTTC
TRBJ1-1,-,TRBV7-9,-,CASSWVGGNTEAFF,TGTGCCAGCAGCTGGGTCGGGGGGAACACTGAAGCTTTCTTT
TRBJ2-7,-,TRBV6-6,-,CASTLGGEQYF,TGTGCCAGCACCCTGGGGGGCGAGCAGTACTTC
TRBJ1-1,few,TRBV5-6,-,CASSPGQKRHLTEAFF,TGTGCCAGCAGCCCCGGACAGAAAAGACACCTCACTGAAGCTTTCTTT
TRBJ1-4,-,TRBV4-1,-,CASSQTGGGPGEKLFF,TGCGCCAGCAGCCAAACGGGAGGGGGGCCGGGAGAAAAACTGTTTTTT
TRBJ2-1,once,TRBV7-9,-,CASSLSVYGKTYEQFF,TGTGCCAGCAGCTTGTCCGTGTACGGGAAGACGTATGAGCAGTTCTTC
TRBJ1-3,-,TRBV29-1,-,CSVVLFRAPSGNTIYF,TGCAGCGTTGTCCTATTCAGGGCCCCCTCTGGAAACACCATATATTTT
TRBJ2-5,-,TRBV6-5,TRBD1,CASSHRDRLRETQYF,TGTGCCAGCAGTCACCGGGACAGGCTCAGGGAGACCCAGTACTTC
TRBJ2-6,-,TRBV27,-,CASSLGQYSGANVLTF,TGTGCCAGCAGTCTCGGACAGTACTCTGGGGCCAACGTCCTGACTTTC
TRBJ1-4,once,TRBV5-5,-,CASSTGQSNEKLFF,TGTGCCAGCAGTACGGGACAAAGTAATGAAAAACTGTTTTTT
TRBJ1-1,-,TRBV6-1,-,CASSEKGRGTEAFF,TGTGCCAGCAGTGAGAAGGGTCGGGGCACTGAAGCTTTCTTT
TRBJ2-2,-,TRBV29-1,-,CSVGSIGGAWAGELFF,TGCAGCGTTGGTTCAATAGGGGGGGCCTGGGCCGGGGAGCTGTTTTTT
TRBJ2-7,-,TRBV15,TRBD2,CATSSERGGLREQYF,TGTGCCACCAGCAGCGAACGGGGGGGCCTGAGGGAGCAGTACTTC
TRBJ1-2,-,TRBV2,-,CASSVSVPGGYTF,TGTGCCAGCAGTGTGTCCGTCCCAGGTGGCTACACCTTC
TRBJ1-3,-,TRBV7-9,-,CASNEGLVFQRNTIYF,TGTGCCAGCAATGAGGGTCTGGTGTTTCAGAGGAACACCATATATTTT
TRBJ2-2,-,TRBV5-6,TRBD1,CASSLVGQGAGELFF,TGTGCCAGCAGCTTGGTGGGACAGGGGGCCGGGGAGCTGTTTTTT
TRBJ2-7,once,TRBV10-3,TRBD1,CAISAPAQGSREQYF,TGTGCCATCAGTGCCCCAGCACAGGGGTCCCGCGAGCAGTACTTC